This T cell receptor (beta chain) derives from a study of shared T cell receptors in the human thymus. J lost 5 bases, V lost 4 bases, and 11 bases had no gene match. In germline, CDR1 is SGHTA, CDR2 FQGNSA. CDR3 length: 16 amino acids. The table came from immunoSEQ multiplex PCR; TCRdb's copy has only in-frame clones and leaves some out. The sample holds 720,000 or so clones, over 75% seen once. These data were also filed under a second study, of human thymus T cells.

The genes are TRBV7-2 and TRBJ1-1; 9 nucleotides line up with TRBD1. The receptor comes from a girl less than two years old with a congenital heart defect. What was sequenced was thymocytes. CDR3: CASSSGQGSMRTEAFF. The CDR3 region has the DNA TGTGCCAGCAGCTCGGGACAGGGTTCAATGCGGACTGAAGCTTTCTTT.